The clone carrying this T cell receptor (beta chain) came up a few times. Its antigen is currently unknown. V shed 0 bases and J shed 4 bases, with 10 bases lying between them. CDR1 and CDR2 (germline): SGHDT, YYEEEE. This CDR3 has 15 amino acids. The data were obtained in a study of response to subunit inactivated influenza vaccine. TCRdb re-derived calls from the RT-PCR reads in MiXCR, one entry per CDR3 protein. Of about 650,000 distinct CDR3 sequences listed, around 13% are singletons. Whole-study results and caveats: Each seasonal influenza vaccination recruits few new T cells, the authors suggested.

The TCR comes from a man aged 50-59 years who received an inactivated influenza vaccine. Here the sequenced sample was PBMCs from blood, taken 14 days before vaccination. The chain employs TRBV5-6 and TRBJ2-2; D is unresolved. This CDR3 reads CASSLGHVATGELFF. CDR3 in DNA: TGTGCCAGCAGCTTGGGCCACGTAGCCACCGGGGAGCTGTTTTTT.